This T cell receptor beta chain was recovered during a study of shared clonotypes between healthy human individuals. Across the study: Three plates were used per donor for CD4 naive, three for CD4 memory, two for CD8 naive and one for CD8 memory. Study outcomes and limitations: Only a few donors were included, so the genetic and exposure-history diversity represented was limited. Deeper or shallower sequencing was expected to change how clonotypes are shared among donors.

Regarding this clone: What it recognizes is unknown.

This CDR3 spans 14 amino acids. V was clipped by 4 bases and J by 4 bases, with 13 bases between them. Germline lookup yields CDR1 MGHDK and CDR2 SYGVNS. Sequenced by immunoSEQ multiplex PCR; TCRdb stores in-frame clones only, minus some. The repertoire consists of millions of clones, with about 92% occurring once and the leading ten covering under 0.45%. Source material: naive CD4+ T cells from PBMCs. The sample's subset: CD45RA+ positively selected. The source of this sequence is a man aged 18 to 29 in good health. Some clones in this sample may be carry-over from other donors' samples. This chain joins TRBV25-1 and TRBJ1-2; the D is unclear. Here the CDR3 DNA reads TGTGCCAGCAGTGGGGGAGCCTGGAGCTATGGCTACACCTTC. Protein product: CASSGGAWSYGYTF.